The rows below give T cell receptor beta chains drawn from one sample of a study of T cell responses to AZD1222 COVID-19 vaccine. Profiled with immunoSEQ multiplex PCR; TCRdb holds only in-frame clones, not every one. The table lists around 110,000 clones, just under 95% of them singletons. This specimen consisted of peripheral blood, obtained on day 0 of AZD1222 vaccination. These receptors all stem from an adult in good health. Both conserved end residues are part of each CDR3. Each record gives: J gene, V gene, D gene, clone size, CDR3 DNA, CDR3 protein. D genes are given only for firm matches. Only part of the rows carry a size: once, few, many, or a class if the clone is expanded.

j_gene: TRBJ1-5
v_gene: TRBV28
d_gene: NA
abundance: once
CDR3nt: TGTGCCAGCAGTCCTATTTTGGGGAGACTTAGCAATCAGCCCCAGCATTTT
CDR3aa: CASSPILGRLSNQPQHF

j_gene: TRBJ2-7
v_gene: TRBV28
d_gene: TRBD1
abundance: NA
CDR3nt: TGTGCCAGCAGTCCACCTCGGACAGGGCCCTTTTCCTACGAGCAGTACTTC
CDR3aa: CASSPPRTGPFSYEQYF

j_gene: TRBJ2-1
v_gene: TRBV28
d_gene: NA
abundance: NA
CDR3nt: TGTGCCAGCAGTTTACGGGGGAGGTGGAATGAGCAGTTCTTC
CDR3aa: CASSLRGRWNEQFF

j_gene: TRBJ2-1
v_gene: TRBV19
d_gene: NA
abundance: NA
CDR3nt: TGTGCCAGTAGTGTGACTAGTAGCTCCTACAATGAGCAGTTCTTC
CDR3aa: CASSVTSSSYNEQFF

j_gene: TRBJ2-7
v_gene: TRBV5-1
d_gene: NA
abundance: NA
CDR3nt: TGCGCCAGCAGCTTGGGTACAGGGAATAAGCAGTACTTC
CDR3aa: CASSLGTGNKQYF

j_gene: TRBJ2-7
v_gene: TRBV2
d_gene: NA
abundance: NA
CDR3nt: TGTGCCAGCAATGATCGCGGAGCTAAACCATACTTC
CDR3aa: CASNDRGAKPYF

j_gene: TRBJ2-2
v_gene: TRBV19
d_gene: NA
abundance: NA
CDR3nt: TGTGCCAGTAGTATAGAGAGGGGAACCGGGGAGCTGTTTTTT
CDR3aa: CASSIERGTGELFF

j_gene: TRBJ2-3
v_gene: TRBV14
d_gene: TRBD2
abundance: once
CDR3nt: TGTGCCAGCAGCCAAGATTTGGCGGGAGAAGTCGATACGCAGTATTTT
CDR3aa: CASSQDLAGEVDTQYF

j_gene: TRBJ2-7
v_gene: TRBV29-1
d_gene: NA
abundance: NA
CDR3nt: TGCAGCGTCCTGGTTGGCGAGCAGTACTTC
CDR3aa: CSVLVGEQYF

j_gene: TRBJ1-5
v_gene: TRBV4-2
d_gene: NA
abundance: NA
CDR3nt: TGTGCCAGCAGCCGGCAGGGCGTGGGCAATCAGCCCCAGCATTTT
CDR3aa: CASSRQGVGNQPQHF

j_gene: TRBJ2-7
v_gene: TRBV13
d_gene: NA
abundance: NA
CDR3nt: TGTGCCAGCAGCTTACGGGGCGGCTCCTACGAGCAGTACTTC
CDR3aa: CASSLRGGSYEQYF

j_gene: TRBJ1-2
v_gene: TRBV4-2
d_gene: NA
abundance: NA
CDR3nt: TGTGCCAGCAGCCTGGGCCAGACTCTCTACACCTTC
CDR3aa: CASSLGQTLYTF

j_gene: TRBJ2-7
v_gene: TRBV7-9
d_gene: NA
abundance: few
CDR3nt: TGTGCCAGCAGCCCCACCACGGAGGACTCTACCTACGAGCAGTACTTC
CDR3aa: CASSPTTEDSTYEQYF

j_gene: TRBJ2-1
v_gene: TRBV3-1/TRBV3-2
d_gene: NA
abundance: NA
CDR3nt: TGTGCCAGCAGCCAAGATGGGAACGAGCAGTTCTTC
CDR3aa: CASSQDGNEQFF

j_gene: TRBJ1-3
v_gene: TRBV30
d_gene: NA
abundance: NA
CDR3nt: TGTGCCTGGGGTGGCTTAGGGGCTGGAAACACCATATATTTT
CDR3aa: CAWGGLGAGNTIYF

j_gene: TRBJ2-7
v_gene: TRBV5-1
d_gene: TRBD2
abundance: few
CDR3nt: TGCGCCAGCAGCCCCGGGGGGTTCTCCTACGAGCAGTACTTC
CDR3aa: CASSPGGFSYEQYF

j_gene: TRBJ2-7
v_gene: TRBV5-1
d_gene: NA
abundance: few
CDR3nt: TGCGCCAGCAGCTTGAGGCCGAAGGAGCAGTACTTC
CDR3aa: CASSLRPKEQYF

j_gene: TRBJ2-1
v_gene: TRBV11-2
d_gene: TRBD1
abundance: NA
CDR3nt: TGTGCCAGCAGCTTTAGGGGGCTGGGGGAATACAATGAGCAGTTCTTC
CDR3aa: CASSFRGLGEYNEQFF

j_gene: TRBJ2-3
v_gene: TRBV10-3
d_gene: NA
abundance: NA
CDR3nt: TGTGCCATCCGGGAAAGGGGATTTCAGCCAGATACGCAGTATTTT
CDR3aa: CAIRERGFQPDTQYF

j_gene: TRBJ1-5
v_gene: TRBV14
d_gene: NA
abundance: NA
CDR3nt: TGTGCCAGCAGCCAAGATTTCAATCAGCCCCAGCATTTT
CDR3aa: CASSQDFNQPQHF

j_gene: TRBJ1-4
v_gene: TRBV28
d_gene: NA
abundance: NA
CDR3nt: TGTGCCAGCAGATCCCAATTAACAGGGTCGAATGAAAAACTGTTTTTT
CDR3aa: CASRSQLTGSNEKLFF

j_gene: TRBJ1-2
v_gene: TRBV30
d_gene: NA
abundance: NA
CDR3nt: TGTGCCTGGAGTGTTTTTACAGGGCCCTATGGCTACACCTTC
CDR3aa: CAWSVFTGPYGYTF

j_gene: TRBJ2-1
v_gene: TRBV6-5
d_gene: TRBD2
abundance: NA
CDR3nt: TGTGCCAGTAGGAGGAGCGGGAGTATTGAGCAGTTCTTC
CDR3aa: CASRRSGSIEQFF

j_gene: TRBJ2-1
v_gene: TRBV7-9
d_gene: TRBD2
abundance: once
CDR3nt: TGTGCCAGCAGCTTAGCAGTAGCGGGACGGGACAATGAGCAGTTCTTC
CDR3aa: CASSLAVAGRDNEQFF

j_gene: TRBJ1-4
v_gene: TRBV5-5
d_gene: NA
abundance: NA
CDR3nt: TGTGCCAGCAGTTTCTCGGGCAGGACTAATGAAAAACTGTTTTTT
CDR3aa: CASSFSGRTNEKLFF

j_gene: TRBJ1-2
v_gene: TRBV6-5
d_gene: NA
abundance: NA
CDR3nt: TGTGCCAGCAGTTACAGAGGGTTGAGAAGAAACTATGGCTACACCTTC
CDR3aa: CASSYRGLRRNYGYTF

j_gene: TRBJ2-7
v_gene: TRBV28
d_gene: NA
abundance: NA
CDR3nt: TGTGCCAGCAGACCTCCTGGGTCTGGGTCCTACGAGCAGTACTTC
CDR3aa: CASRPPGSGSYEQYF

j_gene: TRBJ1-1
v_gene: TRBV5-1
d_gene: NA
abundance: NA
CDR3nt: TGCGCCAGCAGCCCATTAACAGGACAGAACACTGAAGCTTTCTTT
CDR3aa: CASSPLTGQNTEAFF

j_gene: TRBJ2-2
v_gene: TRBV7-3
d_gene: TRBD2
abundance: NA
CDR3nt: TGTGCCAGCAGCTCGGGACTAGCGGGAGTATCTACCGGGGAGCTGTTTTTT
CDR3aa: CASSSGLAGVSTGELFF

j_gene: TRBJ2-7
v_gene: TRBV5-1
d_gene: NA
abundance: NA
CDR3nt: TGCGCCAGTAACCTGGGAGATTACGAGCAGTACTTC
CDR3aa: CASNLGDYEQYF

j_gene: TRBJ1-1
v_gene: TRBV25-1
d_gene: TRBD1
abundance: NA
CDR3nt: TGTGCCAGCAGTGATTCCTCCTGGACAGGGAACACTGAAGCTTTCTTT
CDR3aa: CASSDSSWTGNTEAFF

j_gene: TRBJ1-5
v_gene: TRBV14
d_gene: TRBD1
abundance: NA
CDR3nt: TGTGCCAGCAGCCAAGAAAATGGGCCGGGTAGGGACAGACAAAATCAGCCCCAGCATTTT
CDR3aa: CASSQENGPGRDRQNQPQHF

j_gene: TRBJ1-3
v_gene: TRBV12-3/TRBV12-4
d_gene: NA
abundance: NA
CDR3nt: TGTGCCAGCAGCCCCTACTCTGGAAACACCATATATTTT
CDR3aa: CASSPYSGNTIYF

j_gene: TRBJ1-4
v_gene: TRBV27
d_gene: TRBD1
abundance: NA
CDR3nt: TGTGCCAGCAGTCGCTCAGTCACAGGGGCTCGAGAAAAACTGTTTTTT
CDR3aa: CASSRSVTGAREKLFF

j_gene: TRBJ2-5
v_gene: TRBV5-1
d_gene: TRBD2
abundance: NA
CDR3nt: TGCGCCAGCAGCTTGGGATTCTTAGCGGGAAATTTGGAGACCCAGTACTTC
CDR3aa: CASSLGFLAGNLETQYF

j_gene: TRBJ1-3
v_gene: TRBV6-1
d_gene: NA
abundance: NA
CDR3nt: TGTGCCAGCAGTGAAGGGGGAACAGGGTTTGGAAACACCATATATTTT
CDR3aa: CASSEGGTGFGNTIYF

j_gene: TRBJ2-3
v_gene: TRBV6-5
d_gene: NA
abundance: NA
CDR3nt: TGTGCCAGCAGGTCGCAATTTTTGGGTACGCAGTATTTT
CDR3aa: CASRSQFLGTQYF

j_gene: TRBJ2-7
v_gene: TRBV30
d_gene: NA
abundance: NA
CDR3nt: TGTGCCTGGAGCTGGGACGTACCCTACGAGCAGTACTTC
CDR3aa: CAWSWDVPYEQYF

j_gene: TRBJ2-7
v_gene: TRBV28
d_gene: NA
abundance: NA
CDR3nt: TGTGCCAGCAGTTTGGGGGACCAAAAGCTCTCCTACGAGCAGTACTTC
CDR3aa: CASSLGDQKLSYEQYF

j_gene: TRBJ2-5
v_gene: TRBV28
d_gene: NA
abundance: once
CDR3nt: TGTGCCAGCAGTTTATGGGTTATCGGGGGCGAGGTTCAAGAGACCCAGTACTTC
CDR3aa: CASSLWVIGGEVQETQYF